This entry lists 5 T cell receptor beta chains sequenced from one sample in a study of T cell responses to AZD1222 COVID-19 vaccine (dated by TCRdb to about 2021). The time point label here, explained by the study, means: about 28 days (+/-7) after the second vaccine dose. Libraries were constructed by the immunoSEQ multiplex PCR assay. TCRdb took over this immuneACCESS table, retaining in-frame rearrangements with V and J assigned. Such tables are incomplete; in checked studies, under half of the missing clones stem from an unresolved V gene, and the remainder is unexplained. This sample has under 150,000 clones in its table, and approximately 90% of those were observed once. Of the sample, 1.5% to 2% is held by the ten largest clones. Sequenced here: peripheral blood, sampled 28 days after the second AZD1222 dose. The source of these receptors is an adult who received the AZD1222 COVID-19 vaccine.

This chain joins TRBV5-1 and TRBJ2-2; 7 bases are a match to TRBD2. The germline CDR1 and CDR2 sequences are SGHRS and YFSETQ. The trim removed 0 bases at V and 16 bases at J, leaving 6 bases unmatched. This CDR3 has 12 amino acids. The chain's CDR3 is CASSLAGGSWFF. The DNA for the CDR3 is TGCGCCAGCAGCTTGGCCGGGGGGAGTTGGTTTTTT.

The chain uses TRBV5-6 and TRBJ1-6, with D unclear. V dropped 2 bases and J dropped 12 bases, with 15 bases sitting between them. This CDR3 has 14 amino acids. CDR1 SGHDT and CDR2 YYEEEE come from the germline V gene. CDR3 in DNA: TGTGCCAGCAGCTTACGACGGTCCCTTGGACCCCTCCACTTT. Translated: CASSLRRSLGPLHF. The full variable domain, completed using reference TRBV5-6 and TRBJ1-6, is DAGVTQSPTHLIKTRGQQVTLRCSPKSGHDTVSWYQQALGQGPQFIFQYYEEEERQRGNFPDRFSGHQFPNYSSELNVNALLLGDSALYLCASSLRRSLGPLHFGNGTRLTVT.

The rearrangement joins TRBV7-9 to TRBJ1-2; 7 bases are shared with TRBD1. CDR1 is SEHNR, CDR2 FQNEAQ, per germline (reference sequence). The CDR3 totals 17 residues. Losses at the gene ends were 5 bases for V and 3 bases for J; bases not matched to a gene: 15. CDR3 amino acids: CASSLALQGPRDYGYTF. The CDR3, as DNA: TGTGCCAGCAGCCTCGCCCTACAGGGGCCGAGGGACTATGGCTACACCTTC. Combining the CDR3 with reference TRBV7-9 and TRBJ1-2 gives the whole variable domain DTGVSQNPRHKITKRGQNVTFRCDPISEHNRLYWYRQTLGQGPEFLTYFQNEAQLEKSRLLSDRFSAERPKGSFSTLEIQRTEQGDSAMYLCASSLALQGPRDYGYTFGSGTRLTVV.

The chain joins TRBV27 to TRBJ2-7; no clear D. The CDR3 spans 12 residues. V lost 4 bases, J lost 6 bases, and 10 bases lay in between. Germline V CDR1 and CDR2: MNHEY, SMNVEV (reference sequence). CDR3 region: CASSYPPGEQYF. The DNA of the CDR3 is TGTGCCAGCAGTTACCCCCCGGGCGAGCAGTACTTC.

This chain joins TRBV18 and TRBJ2-3; 9 positions agree with TRBD2. V dropped 2 bases and J dropped 1; count of bases not matched to a gene: 4. The CDR3 totals 16 residues. Germline-derived CDR1 and CDR2 are KGHSH and LQKENI. The DNA for the CDR3 is TGTGCCAGCTCACCATTGGTAGCGGGAGGCACAGATACGCAGTATTTT. It translates to CASSPLVAGGTDTQYF.